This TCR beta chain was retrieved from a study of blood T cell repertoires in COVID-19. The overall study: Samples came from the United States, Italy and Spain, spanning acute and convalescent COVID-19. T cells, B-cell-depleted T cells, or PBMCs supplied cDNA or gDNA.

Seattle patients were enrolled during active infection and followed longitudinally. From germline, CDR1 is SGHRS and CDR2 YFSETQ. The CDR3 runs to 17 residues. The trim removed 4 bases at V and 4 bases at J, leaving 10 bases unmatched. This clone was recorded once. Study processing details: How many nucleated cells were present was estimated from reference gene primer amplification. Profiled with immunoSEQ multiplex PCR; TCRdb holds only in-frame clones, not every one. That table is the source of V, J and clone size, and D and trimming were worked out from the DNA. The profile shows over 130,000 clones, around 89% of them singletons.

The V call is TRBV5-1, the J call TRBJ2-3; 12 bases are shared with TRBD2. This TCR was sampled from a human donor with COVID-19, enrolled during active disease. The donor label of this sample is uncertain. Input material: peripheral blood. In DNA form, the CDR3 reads TGCGCCAGCAGCCCGGGGGTACTAGCGGGGGGTGCAGATACGCAGTATTTT. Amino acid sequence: CASSPGVLAGGADTQYF.